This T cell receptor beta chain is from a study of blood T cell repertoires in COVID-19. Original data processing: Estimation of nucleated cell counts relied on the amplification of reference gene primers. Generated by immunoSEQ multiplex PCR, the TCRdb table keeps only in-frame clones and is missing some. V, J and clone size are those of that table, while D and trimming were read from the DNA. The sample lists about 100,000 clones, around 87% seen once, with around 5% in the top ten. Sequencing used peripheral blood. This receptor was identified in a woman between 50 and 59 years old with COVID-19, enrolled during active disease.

CDR3 DNA sequence: TGTGCCAGCAGCGATGGGACGGGAGATCAGCCCCAGCATTTT. Translation gives CASSDGTGDQPQHF. The chain links TRBV7-6 to TRBJ1-5, with a possible D match to TRBD1 (5 bases). Germline V gene data show CDR1 as SGHVS and CDR2 as FNYEAQ. Deletions cut 5 bases from V and 5 bases from J, with 13 bases between. The CDR3 runs to 14 residues.